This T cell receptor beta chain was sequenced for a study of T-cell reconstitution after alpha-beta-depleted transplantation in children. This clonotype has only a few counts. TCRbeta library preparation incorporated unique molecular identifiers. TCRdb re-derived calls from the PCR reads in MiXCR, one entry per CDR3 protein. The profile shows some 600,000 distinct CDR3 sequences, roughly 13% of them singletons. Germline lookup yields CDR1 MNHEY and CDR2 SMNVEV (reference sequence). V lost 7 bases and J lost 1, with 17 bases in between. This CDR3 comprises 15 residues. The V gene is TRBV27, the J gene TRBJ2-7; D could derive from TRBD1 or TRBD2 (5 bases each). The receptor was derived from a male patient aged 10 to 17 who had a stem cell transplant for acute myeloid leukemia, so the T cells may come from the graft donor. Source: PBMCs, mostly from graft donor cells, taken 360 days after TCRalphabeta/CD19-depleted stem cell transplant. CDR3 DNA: TGTGCCAGCATCGACAGCGGTTCGAGGTCCTACGAGCAGTACTTC. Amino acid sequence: CASIDSGSRSYEQYF.